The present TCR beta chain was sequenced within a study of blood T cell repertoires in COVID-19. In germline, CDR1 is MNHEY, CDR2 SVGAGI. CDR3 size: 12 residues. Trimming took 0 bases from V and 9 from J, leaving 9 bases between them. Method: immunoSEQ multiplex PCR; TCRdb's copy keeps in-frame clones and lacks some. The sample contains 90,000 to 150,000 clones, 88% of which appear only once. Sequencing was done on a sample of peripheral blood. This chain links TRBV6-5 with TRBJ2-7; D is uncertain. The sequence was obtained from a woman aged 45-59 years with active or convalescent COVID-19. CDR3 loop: CASSYSSGRQYF. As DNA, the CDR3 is TGTGCCAGCAGTTACTCGAGTGGGCGGCAGTACTTC.